These T cell receptor beta chains were read from a single sample in a study of CD8+ T cells in alopecia areata. Data came from immunoSEQ multiplex PCR; TCRdb stores just in-frame clones and leaves some out. This table has 140,000 or so clones, less than 65% appearing once. The sample taken for sequencing was CD8+ T cells sorted from blood. These receptors all stem from a human donor in good health. CDR3s include the opening cysteine and the closing phenylalanine or tryptophan. The order of the fields is V gene, J gene, D gene, clone size, CDR3 DNA, CDR3 protein. A D gene is named only where the DNA matches it firmly. The listing skips clone size in some rows; elsewhere it reads once, few, many or a size class.

v_gene: TRBV27; j_gene: TRBJ2-1; d_gene: NA; abundance: NA; CDR3nt: TGTGCCAGCAGTTTATTTGCGTCCTCCTACAATGAGCAGTTCTTC; CDR3aa: CASSLFASSYNEQFF
v_gene: TRBV28; j_gene: TRBJ2-2; d_gene: TRBD2; abundance: NA; CDR3nt: TGTGCCAGCAGTTTGGAGACTAGCGGGAGCGAGGAGCTGTTTTTT; CDR3aa: CASSLETSGSEELFF
v_gene: TRBV7-9; j_gene: TRBJ1-5; d_gene: NA; abundance: NA; CDR3nt: TGTGCCAGCACCGGGCCAGGGTCAGGTCAGCCCCAGCATTTT; CDR3aa: CASTGPGSGQPQHF
v_gene: TRBV2; j_gene: TRBJ2-1; d_gene: TRBD2; abundance: NA; CDR3nt: TGTGCCACGGGACTAGCAGAGTACAATGAGCAGTTCTTC; CDR3aa: CATGLAEYNEQFF
v_gene: TRBV7-9; j_gene: TRBJ2-7; d_gene: TRBD2; abundance: NA; CDR3nt: TGTGCCAGCAGCTTAGCCCAGCGGGGGCGGTACGAGCAGTACTTC; CDR3aa: CASSLAQRGRYEQYF
v_gene: TRBV27; j_gene: TRBJ2-2; d_gene: NA; abundance: few; CDR3nt: TGTGCCAGCATGGCTAACACCGGGGAGCTGTTTTTT; CDR3aa: CASMANTGELFF
v_gene: TRBV25-1; j_gene: TRBJ1-2; d_gene: NA; abundance: NA; CDR3nt: TGTGCCAGCAGTGAAGGCGGGTATGGCTACACCTTC; CDR3aa: CASSEGGYGYTF
v_gene: TRBV30; j_gene: TRBJ2-5; d_gene: NA; abundance: NA; CDR3nt: TGTGCCTGGAGTCACGGGGATGAGACCCAGTACTTC; CDR3aa: CAWSHGDETQYF
v_gene: TRBV29-1; j_gene: TRBJ2-3; d_gene: TRBD2; abundance: NA; CDR3nt: TGCAGCGTTGAATTGGAGACTAGCGGGACTTCGGATACGCAGTATTTT; CDR3aa: CSVELETSGTSDTQYF
v_gene: TRBV5-6; j_gene: TRBJ1-2; d_gene: NA; abundance: NA; CDR3nt: TGTGCCAGCAGCAGGACGGGGTATGGCTACACCTTC; CDR3aa: CASSRTGYGYTF
v_gene: TRBV29-1; j_gene: TRBJ1-3; d_gene: NA; abundance: NA; CDR3nt: TGCAGCGTTGAAGCTCGCCCAAGCCGAAACACCATATATTTT; CDR3aa: CSVEARPSRNTIYF
v_gene: TRBV13; j_gene: TRBJ2-7; d_gene: NA; abundance: NA; CDR3nt: TGTGCCAGCAGCTCCACGGGAGACGAGCAGTACTTC; CDR3aa: CASSSTGDEQYF
v_gene: TRBV29-1; j_gene: TRBJ1-2; d_gene: NA; abundance: few; CDR3nt: TGCAGCGTTGTGGGACGAGAGGGCTACACCTTC; CDR3aa: CSVVGREGYTF
v_gene: TRBV18; j_gene: TRBJ2-7; d_gene: NA; abundance: few; CDR3nt: TGTGCCAGGGGCCTACGCCCTCAGAAGGACTACGAGCAGTACTTC; CDR3aa: CARGLRPQKDYEQYF
v_gene: TRBV23-1; j_gene: TRBJ2-7; d_gene: TRBD2; abundance: NA; CDR3nt: TGCGCCAGCAGCCGGCGAAGCGGGGGCACCTACGAGCAGTACTTC; CDR3aa: CASSRRSGGTYEQYF
v_gene: TRBV7-2; j_gene: TRBJ2-2; d_gene: NA; abundance: NA; CDR3nt: TGTGCCAGCAGCCTAGTAGCCGGGGGGCGCGACACCGGGGAGCTGTTTTTT; CDR3aa: CASSLVAGGRDTGELFF
v_gene: TRBV2; j_gene: TRBJ2-1; d_gene: TRBD2; abundance: few; CDR3nt: TGTGCCAGCGGGAGGGCCTCCAATGAGCAGTTCTTC; CDR3aa: CASGRASNEQFF
v_gene: TRBV7-8; j_gene: TRBJ2-5; d_gene: TRBD2; abundance: NA; CDR3nt: TGTGCCAGCGAGGAAGGGGTCGGGACTATGCTTGGGGAGCAGTACTTC; CDR3aa: CASEEGVGTMLGEQYF
v_gene: TRBV7-9; j_gene: TRBJ1-2; d_gene: NA; abundance: NA; CDR3nt: TGTGCCAGCAGCTTAGAACCCGGTGGTGCCCGAGGCTACACCTTC; CDR3aa: CASSLEPGGARGYTF
v_gene: TRBV15; j_gene: TRBJ2-7; d_gene: TRBD1; abundance: NA; CDR3nt: TGTGCCACCAGTCCGGACAGGGGTAACGAGCAGTACTTC; CDR3aa: CATSPDRGNEQYF